This T cell receptor beta chain was identified in a study of OX40 agonist ivuxolimab in advanced cancers. Study conclusions and caveats: Among the lowest peripheral clonal expansion occurred in 0.1-3.0 mg/kg partial responders. Low normalized clonal expansion also occurred in some nonresponding patients.

Only in-frame clones appear in the TCRdb table, and some are missing; sequencing was by immunoSEQ multiplex PCR. The sample has 57,000 or so clones, 84% seen once. With respect to this clone: Antigen specificity is unknown.

The sequence was obtained from an adult with an advanced solid tumor such as melanoma, head and neck, liver or kidney cancer. Sequences were derived from CD4+ or CD8+ T cells sorted from blood, sampled in a trial of the OX40 agonist ivuxolimab.

The chain's CDR3 is CASSQGRFGEQFF. CDR3 DNA sequence: TGTGCCAGCAGCCAAGGACGGTTCGGAGAGCAGTTCTTC. The chain has TRBV7-2 and TRBJ2-1; unclear D gene. The length of the CDR3 is 13 residues. The V gene's germline CDR1 is SGHTA and CDR2 FQGNSA. Trimming took off 5 bases at V and 10 bases at J, with 15 bases between the two ends.